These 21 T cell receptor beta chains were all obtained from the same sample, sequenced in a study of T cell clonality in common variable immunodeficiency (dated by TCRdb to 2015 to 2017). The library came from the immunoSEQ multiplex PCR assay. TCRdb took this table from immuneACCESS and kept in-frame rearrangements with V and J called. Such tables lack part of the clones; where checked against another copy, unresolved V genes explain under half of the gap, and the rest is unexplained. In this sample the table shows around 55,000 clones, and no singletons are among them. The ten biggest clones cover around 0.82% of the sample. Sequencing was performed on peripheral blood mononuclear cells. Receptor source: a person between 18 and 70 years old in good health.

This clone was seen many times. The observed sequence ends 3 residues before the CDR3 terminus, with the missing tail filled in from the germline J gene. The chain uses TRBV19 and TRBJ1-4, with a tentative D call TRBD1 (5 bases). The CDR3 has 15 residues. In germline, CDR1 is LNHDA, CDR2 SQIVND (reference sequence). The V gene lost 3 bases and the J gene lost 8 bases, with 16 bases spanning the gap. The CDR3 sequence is CASSIGGRAREKLFF. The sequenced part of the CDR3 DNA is TGTGCCAGTAGTATTGGAGGCAGGGCGCGGGAAAAA.

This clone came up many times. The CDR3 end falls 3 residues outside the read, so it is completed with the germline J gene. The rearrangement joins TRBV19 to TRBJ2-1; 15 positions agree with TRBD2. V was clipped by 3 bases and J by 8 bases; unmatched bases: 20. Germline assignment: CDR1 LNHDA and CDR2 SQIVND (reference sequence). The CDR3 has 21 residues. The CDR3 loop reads CASSMGRGFTGTSGGRDEQFF. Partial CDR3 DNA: TGTGCCAGTAGTATGGGCAGGGGGTTTACCGGGACTAGCGGGGGGAGGGATGAG.

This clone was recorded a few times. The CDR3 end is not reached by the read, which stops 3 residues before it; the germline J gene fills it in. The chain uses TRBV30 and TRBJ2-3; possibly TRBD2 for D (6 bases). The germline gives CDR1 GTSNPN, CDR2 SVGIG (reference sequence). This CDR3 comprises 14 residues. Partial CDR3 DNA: TGTGCCTGGAGTACTGCGGGCGGGGAAGAGACG. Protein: CAWSTAGGEET. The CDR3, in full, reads CAWSTAGGEETQYF.

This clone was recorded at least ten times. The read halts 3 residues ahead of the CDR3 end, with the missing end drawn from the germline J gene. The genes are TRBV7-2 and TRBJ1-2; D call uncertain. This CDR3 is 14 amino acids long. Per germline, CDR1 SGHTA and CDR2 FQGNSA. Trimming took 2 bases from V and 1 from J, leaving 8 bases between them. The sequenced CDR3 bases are TGTGCCAGCAGCTTAATCATACTTAACTATGGC. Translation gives CASSLIILNYG. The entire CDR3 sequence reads CASSLIILNYGYTF.

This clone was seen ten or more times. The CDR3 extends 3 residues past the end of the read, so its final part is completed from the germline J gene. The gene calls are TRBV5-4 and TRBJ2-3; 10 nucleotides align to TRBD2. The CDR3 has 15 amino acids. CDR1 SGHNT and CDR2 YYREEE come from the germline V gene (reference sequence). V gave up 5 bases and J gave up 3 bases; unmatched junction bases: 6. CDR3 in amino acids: CASRPSGGVTDTQYF. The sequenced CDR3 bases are TGTGCCAGCAGACCCAGCGGGGGGGTAACAGATACG.

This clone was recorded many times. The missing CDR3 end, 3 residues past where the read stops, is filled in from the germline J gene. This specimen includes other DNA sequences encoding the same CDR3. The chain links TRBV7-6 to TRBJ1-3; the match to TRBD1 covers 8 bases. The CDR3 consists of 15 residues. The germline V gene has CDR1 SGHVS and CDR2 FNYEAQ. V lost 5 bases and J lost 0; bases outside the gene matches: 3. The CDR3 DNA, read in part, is TGTGCCAGCAGCAAACAGGGGGACTCTGGAAACACC. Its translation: CASSKQGDSGNT. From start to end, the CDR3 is CASSKQGDSGNTIYF.

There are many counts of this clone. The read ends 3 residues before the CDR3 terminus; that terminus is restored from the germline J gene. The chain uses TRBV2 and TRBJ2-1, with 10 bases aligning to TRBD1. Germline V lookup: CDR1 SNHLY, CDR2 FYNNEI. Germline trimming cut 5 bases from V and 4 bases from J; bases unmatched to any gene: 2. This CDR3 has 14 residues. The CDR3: CASSWDRGYNEQFF. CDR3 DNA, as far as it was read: TGTGCCAGCAGTTGGGACAGGGGATACAATGAG.

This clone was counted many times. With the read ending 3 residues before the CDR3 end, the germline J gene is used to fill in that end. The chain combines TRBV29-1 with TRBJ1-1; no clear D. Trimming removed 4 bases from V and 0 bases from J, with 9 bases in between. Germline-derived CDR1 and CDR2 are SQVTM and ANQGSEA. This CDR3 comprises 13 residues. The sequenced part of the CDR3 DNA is TGCAGCGTTGTGAGGGCCCTGAACACTGAA. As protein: CSVVRALNTE. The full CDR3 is CSVVRALNTEAFF.

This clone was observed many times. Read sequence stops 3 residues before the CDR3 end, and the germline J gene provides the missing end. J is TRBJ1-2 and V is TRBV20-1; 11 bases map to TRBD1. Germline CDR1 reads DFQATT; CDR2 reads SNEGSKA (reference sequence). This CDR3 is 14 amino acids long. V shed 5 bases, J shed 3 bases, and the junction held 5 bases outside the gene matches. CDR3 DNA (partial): TGCAGTGCTCCGACGGGACAGGGGGACTATGGC. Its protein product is CSAPTGQGDYG. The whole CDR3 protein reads CSAPTGQGDYGYTF.

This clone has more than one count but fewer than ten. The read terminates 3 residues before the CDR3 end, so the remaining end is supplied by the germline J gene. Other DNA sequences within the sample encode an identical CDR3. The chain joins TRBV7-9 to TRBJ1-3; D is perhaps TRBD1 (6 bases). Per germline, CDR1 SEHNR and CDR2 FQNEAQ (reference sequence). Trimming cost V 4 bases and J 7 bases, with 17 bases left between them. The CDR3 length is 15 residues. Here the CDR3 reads CASSSSHGQRNTIYF. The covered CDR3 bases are TGTGCCAGCAGCTCCTCCCACGGACAGAGGAACACC.

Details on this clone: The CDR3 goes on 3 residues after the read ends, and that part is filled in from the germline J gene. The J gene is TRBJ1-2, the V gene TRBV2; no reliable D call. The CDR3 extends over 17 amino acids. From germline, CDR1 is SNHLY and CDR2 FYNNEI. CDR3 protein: CATTGASGSFRDNDYTF. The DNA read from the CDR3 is TGTGCCACCACCGGCGCTAGCGGGAGTTTTCGAGACAATGAC. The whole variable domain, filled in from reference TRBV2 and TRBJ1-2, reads EPEVTQTPSHQVTQMGQEVILRCVPISNHLYFYWYRQILGQKVEFLVSFYNNEISEKSEIFDDQFSVERPDGSNFTLKIRSTKLEDSAMYFCATTGASGSFRDNDYTFGSGTRLTVV.

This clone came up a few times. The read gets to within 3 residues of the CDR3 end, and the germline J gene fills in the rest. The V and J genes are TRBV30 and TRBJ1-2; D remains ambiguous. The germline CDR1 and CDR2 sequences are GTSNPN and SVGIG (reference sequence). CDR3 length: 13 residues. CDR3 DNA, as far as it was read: TGTGCCTGGAGCCCGGGGAGCCCAGATACC. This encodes CAWSPGSPDT. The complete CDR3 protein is CAWSPGSPDTYTF.

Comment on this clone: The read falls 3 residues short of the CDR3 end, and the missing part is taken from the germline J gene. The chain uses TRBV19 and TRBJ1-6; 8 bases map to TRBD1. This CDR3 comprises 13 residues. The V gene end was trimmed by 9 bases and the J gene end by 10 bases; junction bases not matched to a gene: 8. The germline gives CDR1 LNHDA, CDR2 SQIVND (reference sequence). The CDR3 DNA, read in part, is TGTGCCAGCAGGACAGGGTCGACATCACCC. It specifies CASRTGSTSP. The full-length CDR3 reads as CASRTGSTSPLHF.

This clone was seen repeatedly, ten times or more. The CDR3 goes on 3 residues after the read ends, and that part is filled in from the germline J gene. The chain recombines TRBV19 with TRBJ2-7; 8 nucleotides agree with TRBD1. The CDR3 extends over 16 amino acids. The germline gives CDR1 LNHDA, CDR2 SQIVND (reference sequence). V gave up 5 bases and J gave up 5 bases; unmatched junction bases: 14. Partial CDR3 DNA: TGTGCCAGTAGTCCCCGTTCCGGGACAGGTTCCCACGAG. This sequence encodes CASSPRSGTGSHE. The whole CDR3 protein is CASSPRSGTGSHEQYF.

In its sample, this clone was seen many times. CDR3 region: CASRLQGVSEAFF. The part of the CDR3 DNA that was read is TGTGCCAGCAGGCTTCAGGGGGTCTCTGAA. V gene TRBV28 combines with J gene TRBJ1-1, with TRBD1 matching 7 bases. The CDR3 is cut off 3 residues early in the read; its end comes from the germline J gene. The germline V gene has CDR1 MDHEN and CDR2 SYDVKM. V lost 6 bases and J lost 6; bases outside the gene matches: 7. The CDR3 spans 13 residues.

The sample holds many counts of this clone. CDR3 residues: CAWSVNSETQYF. The CDR3 DNA, read in part, is TGTGCCTGGAGTGTTAACTCGGAGACC. This chain joins TRBV30 and TRBJ2-5; no definite D call. The CDR3 end lies 3 residues beyond the end of the read and is filled in from the germline J gene. Trimming took off 0 bases at V and 5 bases at J, with 7 bases between the two ends. In germline, CDR1 is GTSNPN, CDR2 SVGIG (reference sequence). This CDR3 region has 12 residues.

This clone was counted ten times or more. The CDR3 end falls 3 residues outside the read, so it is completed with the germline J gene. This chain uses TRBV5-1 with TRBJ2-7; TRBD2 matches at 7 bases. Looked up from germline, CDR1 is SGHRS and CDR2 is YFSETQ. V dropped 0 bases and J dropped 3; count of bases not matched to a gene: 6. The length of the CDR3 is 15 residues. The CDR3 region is CASSLVSSGGYEQYF. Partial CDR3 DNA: TGCGCCAGCAGCTTGGTGTCTAGCGGCGGCTACGAG.

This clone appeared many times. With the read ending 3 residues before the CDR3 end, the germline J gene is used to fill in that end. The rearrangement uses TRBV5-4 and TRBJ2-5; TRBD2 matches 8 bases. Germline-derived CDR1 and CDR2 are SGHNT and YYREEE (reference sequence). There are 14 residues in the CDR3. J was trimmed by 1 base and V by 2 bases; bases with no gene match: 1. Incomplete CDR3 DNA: TGTGCCAGCAGCTTTCGGGGGGGCCAAGAGACC. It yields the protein CASSFRGGQET. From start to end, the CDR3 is CASSFRGGQETQYF.

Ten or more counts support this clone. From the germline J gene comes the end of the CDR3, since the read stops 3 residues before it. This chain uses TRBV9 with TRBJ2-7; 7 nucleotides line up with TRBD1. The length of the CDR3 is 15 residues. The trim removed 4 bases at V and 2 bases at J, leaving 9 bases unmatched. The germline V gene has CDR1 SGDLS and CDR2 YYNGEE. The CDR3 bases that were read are TGTGCCAGCAGCATAGGCTGGACAGGTACCTACGAG. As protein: CASSIGWTGTYE. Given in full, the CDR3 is CASSIGWTGTYEQYF.

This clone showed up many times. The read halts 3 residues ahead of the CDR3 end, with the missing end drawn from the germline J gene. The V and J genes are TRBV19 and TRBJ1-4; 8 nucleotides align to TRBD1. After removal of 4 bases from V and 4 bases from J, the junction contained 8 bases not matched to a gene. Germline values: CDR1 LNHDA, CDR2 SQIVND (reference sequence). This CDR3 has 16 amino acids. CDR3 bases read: TGTGCCAGTAGTACCTTGACAGGGGTCCTTAATGAAAAA. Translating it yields CASSTLTGVLNEK. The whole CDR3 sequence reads CASSTLTGVLNEKLFF.

CDR3 sequence reads: CASSPGPPNEQFF. The part of the CDR3 DNA that was read is TGTGCCAGCTCACCAGGGCCCCCCAATGAG. The rearrangement uses TRBV18 and TRBJ2-1; D unresolved. The sequenced fragment ends 3 residues before the CDR3 boundary, so the rest is inferred from the germline J gene. The germline CDR1 and CDR2 sequences are KGHSH and LQKENI. Deletions cut 2 bases from V and 6 bases from J, with 8 bases between. The CDR3 has 13 residues.